Listed below are T cell receptor beta chains from one sample, sequenced in a study of blood T cells in healthy people across ages. TCRdb ran MiXCR on the 5' RACE reads and lists one entry per CDR3 protein. The table has 800,000 to 950,000 distinct CDR3 sequences, about 29% seen once. The data also belong to a second study, concerning T cells of mothers and their children.

Sequencing was performed on blood. The receptors were gathered from a woman between 40 and 55 years old in good health. Both conserved end residues are part of each CDR3. The order of the fields is clone size, V gene, J gene, D gene, CDR3 DNA, CDR3 protein. A D gene is named only where the DNA matches it firmly. Rows give clone size only sometimes, using once, few, many, or a class for an expanded clone.

clone size: many
V gene: TRBV12-3/TRBV12-4
J gene: TRBJ2-1
D gene: TRBD1
CDR3 DNA: TGTGCCAGCAGTCCCAACAGGGGGCGGAACAATGAGCAGTTCTTC
CDR3 protein: CASSPNRGRNNEQFF

clone size: -
V gene: TRBV4-3
J gene: TRBJ2-4
D gene: TRBD1
CDR3 DNA: TGCGCCAGCAGCCAAGATAGGACAGGATTTTTAAACATTCAGTACTTC
CDR3 protein: CASSQDRTGFLNIQYF

clone size: -
V gene: TRBV7-2
J gene: TRBJ2-1
D gene: -
CDR3 DNA: TGTGCCAGCAGCTTAGTAGGGCTGTCTGGCGATGAGCAGTTCTTC
CDR3 protein: CASSLVGLSGDEQFF

clone size: -
V gene: TRBV6-1
J gene: TRBJ1-2
D gene: -
CDR3 DNA: TGTGCCAGCAGACAGGACCCCTATGGCTACACCTTC
CDR3 protein: CASRQDPYGYTF

clone size: many
V gene: TRBV28
J gene: TRBJ2-7
D gene: TRBD1
CDR3 DNA: TGTGCCAGCAGTTCTCGACAGGGGGTCCTCTACGAGCAGTACTTC
CDR3 protein: CASSSRQGVLYEQYF

clone size: many
V gene: TRBV5-1
J gene: TRBJ2-7
D gene: -
CDR3 DNA: TGCGCCAGCAGCCTGGGTGACACCCCGTACGAGCAGTACTTC
CDR3 protein: CASSLGDTPYEQYF

clone size: many
V gene: TRBV6-2/TRBV6-3
J gene: TRBJ2-4
D gene: TRBD1
CDR3 DNA: TGTGCCAGCAGCACCGGACAGGGGGACATTCAGTACTTC
CDR3 protein: CASSTGQGDIQYF

clone size: once
V gene: TRBV20-1
J gene: TRBJ1-1
D gene: -
CDR3 DNA: TGCAGTGCTAGTAAGGGGCGAGATAACACTGAAGCTTTCTTT
CDR3 protein: CSASKGRDNTEAFF

clone size: many
V gene: TRBV7-3
J gene: TRBJ2-7
D gene: TRBD2
CDR3 DNA: TGTGCCAGCAGCACCCGGGGGGGCGCAGATTACGAGCAGTACTTC
CDR3 protein: CASSTRGGADYEQYF

clone size: medium-sized
V gene: TRBV4-1
J gene: TRBJ2-1
D gene: TRBD2
CDR3 DNA: TGCGCCAGCAGCCAAGTAGATCTCGGACTAGCGGGGGGGAATGAGCAGTTCTTC
CDR3 protein: CASSQVDLGLAGGNEQFF

clone size: -
V gene: TRBV12-3/TRBV12-4
J gene: TRBJ2-5
D gene: -
CDR3 DNA: TGTGCCAGCAAGCGGGACAGCCCTTCTCCAGGAGAGGAGACCCAGTACTTC
CDR3 protein: CASKRDSPSPGEETQYF

clone size: -
V gene: TRBV5-1
J gene: TRBJ2-1
D gene: TRBD1
CDR3 DNA: TGCGCCAGCAGCTGGAGGACAGGGAGCAATGAGCAGTTCTTC
CDR3 protein: CASSWRTGSNEQFF

clone size: once
V gene: TRBV7-8
J gene: TRBJ2-4
D gene: TRBD1
CDR3 DNA: TGTGCCAGCAGCATCAAATCCGGGACAGGGCGTTTAGAGCAGTACTTC
CDR3 protein: CASSIKSGTGRLEQYF

clone size: -
V gene: TRBV27
J gene: TRBJ2-1
D gene: TRBD2
CDR3 DNA: TGTGCCAGCAGTTTATCGGGGACTAGTGAGCAGTTCTTC
CDR3 protein: CASSLSGTSEQFF

clone size: few
V gene: TRBV3-1
J gene: TRBJ2-6
D gene: -
CDR3 DNA: TGTGCCAGCACCCAGGGGTTCCCTGGGGCCAACGTCCTGACTTTC
CDR3 protein: CASTQGFPGANVLTF

clone size: -
V gene: TRBV9
J gene: TRBJ2-3
D gene: -
CDR3 DNA: TGTGCCAGCAGCGTCACTAGTCTCTTAAGCACAGGTACGCAGTATTTT
CDR3 protein: CASSVTSLLSTGTQYF

clone size: -
V gene: TRBV9
J gene: TRBJ2-1
D gene: TRBD1
CDR3 DNA: TGTGCCAGCAGCGTAGGACAGGGGGTCCGGGAGCAGTTCTTC
CDR3 protein: CASSVGQGVREQFF

clone size: -
V gene: TRBV28
J gene: TRBJ1-2
D gene: TRBD1
CDR3 DNA: TGTGCCAGCAGTTTATACAGGACAGGGGAGGACGGCTACACCTTC
CDR3 protein: CASSLYRTGEDGYTF

clone size: -
V gene: TRBV6-5
J gene: TRBJ2-7
D gene: TRBD2
CDR3 DNA: TGTGCCAGCAGTTACTCCTTAGCGGGCAAAGCCTACGAGCAGTACTTC
CDR3 protein: CASSYSLAGKAYEQYF

clone size: -
V gene: TRBV20-1
J gene: TRBJ2-3
D gene: -
CDR3 DNA: TGCAGTGCTAGTCCCCTATTAGATACGCAGTATTTT
CDR3 protein: CSASPLLDTQYF

clone size: -
V gene: TRBV12-3/TRBV12-4
J gene: TRBJ1-1
D gene: TRBD1
CDR3 DNA: TGTGCCAGCAGTCCGACAGGGACTTATATTATGAACACTGAAGCTTTCTTT
CDR3 protein: CASSPTGTYIMNTEAFF

clone size: -
V gene: TRBV6-2/TRBV6-3
J gene: TRBJ1-2
D gene: -
CDR3 DNA: TGTGCCAGCGGCTCGACGTCCGGAGCTAACTATGGCTACACCTTC
CDR3 protein: CASGSTSGANYGYTF

clone size: -
V gene: TRBV5-1
J gene: TRBJ1-2
D gene: TRBD1
CDR3 DNA: TGCGCCAGCAGCCGACCCACAGGGGCCTATGGCTACACCTTC
CDR3 protein: CASSRPTGAYGYTF

clone size: -
V gene: TRBV20-1
J gene: TRBJ1-1
D gene: -
CDR3 DNA: TGCAGTGCTAGAGATTTTGGACAGCCACAGAACACTGAAGCTTTCTTT
CDR3 protein: CSARDFGQPQNTEAFF

clone size: -
V gene: TRBV19
J gene: TRBJ1-2
D gene: TRBD1
CDR3 DNA: TGTGCCAGTAGACGACAGGGGGATGGCTACACCTTC
CDR3 protein: CASRRQGDGYTF

clone size: -
V gene: TRBV20-1
J gene: TRBJ2-1
D gene: -
CDR3 DNA: TGCAGTGCTAGAGACTCCCGATCCTACAATGAGCAGTTCTTC
CDR3 protein: CSARDSRSYNEQFF